A selection of T cell receptor beta chains follows, all from one sample in a study of beta chain features in type 1 diabetes. Clones were sequenced by immunoSEQ multiplex PCR, and TCRdb holds only the in-frame ones, with some missing. The sample lists about 210,000 clones, about a tenth occurring once. Specimen: central memory CD4+ T cells from blood. All receptors come from a man younger than 35 in good health. CDR3s include the opening cysteine and the closing phenylalanine or tryptophan.

v_call cdr3_length cdr3_aa
TRBV15 15 CATSRTTGVGYEQYF
TRBV4-1 16 CASSQLGRDRGNEQFF
TRBV6-1 15 CASSEGVAGGQTQYF
TRBV10-3 13 CAINRDIVETQYF
TRBV27 18 CASSRTSGRAWEEDEQFF
TRBV23-1 18 CASSHRQQGPTSTDTQYF
TRBV5-1 16 CASRFNPGTSAHEQYF
TRBV28 13 CASSLLGGLEAFF
TRBV6-5 13 CASSYGRSYGYTF
TRBV7-2 14 CASSSLAGSYEQYF